This T cell receptor (beta chain) was identified in a study of T cells in Graves' hyperthyroidism and ophthalmopathy. The sample holds many counts of this clonotype. TCR beta CDR3 region amplification was performed from RNA transcripts. The HTBI primer set served for first-round RT-PCR of the TCR CDR3. MiXCR was run by TCRdb on the multiplex PCR reads, yielding one entry per CDR3 protein. This sample has hundreds of thousands of distinct CDR3 sequences, with approximately 15% found just once. With 4 bases removed from V and 5 bases from J, the gap between germline ends came to 18 bases. This CDR3 has 16 residues. The germline gives CDR1 MNHEY, CDR2 SVGEGT.

The chain uses TRBV6-2 or TRBV6-3 and TRBJ1-5; D is perhaps TRBD1 (5 bases). The sequencing input was blood. The sequence was obtained from a woman between 25 and 40 years old with Graves' hyperthyroidism. The CDR3: CASSSGYRGKHQPQHF. CDR3 nucleotide sequence: TGTGCCAGCAGTTCCGGTTATCGGGGGAAGCATCAGCCCCAGCATTTT.